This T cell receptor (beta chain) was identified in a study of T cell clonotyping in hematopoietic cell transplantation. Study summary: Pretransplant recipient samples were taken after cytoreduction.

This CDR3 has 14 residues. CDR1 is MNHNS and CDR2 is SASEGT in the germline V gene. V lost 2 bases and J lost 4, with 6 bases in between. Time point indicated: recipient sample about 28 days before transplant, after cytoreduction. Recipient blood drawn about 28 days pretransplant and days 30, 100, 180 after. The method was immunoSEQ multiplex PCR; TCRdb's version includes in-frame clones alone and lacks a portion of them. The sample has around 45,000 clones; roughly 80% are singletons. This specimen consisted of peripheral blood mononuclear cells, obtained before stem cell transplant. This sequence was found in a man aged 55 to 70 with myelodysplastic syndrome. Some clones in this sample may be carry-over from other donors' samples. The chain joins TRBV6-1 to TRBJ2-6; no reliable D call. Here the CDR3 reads CASSEPAGANVLTF. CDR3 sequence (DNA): TGTGCCAGCAGTGAACCCGCGGGGGCCAACGTCCTGACTTTC.